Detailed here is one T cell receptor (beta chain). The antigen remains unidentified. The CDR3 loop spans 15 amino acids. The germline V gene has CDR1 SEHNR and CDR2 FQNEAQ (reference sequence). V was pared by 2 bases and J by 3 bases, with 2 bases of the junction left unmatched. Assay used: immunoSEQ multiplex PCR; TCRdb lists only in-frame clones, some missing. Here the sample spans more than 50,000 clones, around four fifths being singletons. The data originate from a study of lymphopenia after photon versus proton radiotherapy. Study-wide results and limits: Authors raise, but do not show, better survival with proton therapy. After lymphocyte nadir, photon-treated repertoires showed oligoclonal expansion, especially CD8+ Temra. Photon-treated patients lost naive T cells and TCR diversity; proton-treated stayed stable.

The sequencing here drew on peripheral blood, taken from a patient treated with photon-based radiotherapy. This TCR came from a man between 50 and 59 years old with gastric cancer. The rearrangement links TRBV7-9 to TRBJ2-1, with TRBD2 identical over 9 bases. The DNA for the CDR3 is TGTGCCAGCAGCTTAAGACTAGCGGTCTACAATGAGCAGTTCTTC. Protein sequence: CASSLRLAVYNEQFF.